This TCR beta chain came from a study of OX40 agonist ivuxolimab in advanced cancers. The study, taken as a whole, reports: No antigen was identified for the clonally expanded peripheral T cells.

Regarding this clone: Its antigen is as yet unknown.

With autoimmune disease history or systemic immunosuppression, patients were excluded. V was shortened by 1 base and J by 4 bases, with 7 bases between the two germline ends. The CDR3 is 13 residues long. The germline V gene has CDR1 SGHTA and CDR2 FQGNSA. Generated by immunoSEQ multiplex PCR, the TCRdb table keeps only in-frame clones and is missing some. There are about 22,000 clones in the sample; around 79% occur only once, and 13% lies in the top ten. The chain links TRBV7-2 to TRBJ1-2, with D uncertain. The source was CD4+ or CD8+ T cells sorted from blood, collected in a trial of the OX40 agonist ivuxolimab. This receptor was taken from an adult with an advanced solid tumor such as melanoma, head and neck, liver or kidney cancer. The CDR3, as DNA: TGTGCCAGCAGCTTAGAACAGATCTATGGCTACACCTTC. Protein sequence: CASSLEQIYGYTF.